The entry that follows covers one TCR beta chain sequence. As yet, its antigen is unknown. The data are from a study of shared clonotypes between healthy human individuals. Overall study results and limits: Researchers found naive subsets generally carried larger estimated richness than memory subsets. Exclusively blood specimens were collected; tissue repertoires likely differ.

Over several immunoSEQ plates, each subset's genomic DNA was distributed in even portions. Some clones are missing from TCRdb's copy, which holds only in-frame ones; the method was immunoSEQ multiplex PCR. The table lists about 980,000 clones, approximately 76% of them singletons. There are 13 residues in the CDR3. Deletions cut 5 bases from V and 10 bases from J, with 17 bases between. Per germline, CDR1 SGHTA and CDR2 FQGNSA. Negatively enriched CD4+ T cells were divided by CD45RA into naive and memory. This TCR was sampled from a man in his late teens or twenties in good health. The V call is TRBV7-2, the J call TRBJ1-1; no reliable D call. The specimen was memory CD4+ T cells sorted from blood. Subset reported: CD45RA-negative fraction. This CDR3 is CASSPTFQVPAFF. Here the CDR3 DNA reads TGTGCCAGCAGCCCCACCTTCCAGGTTCCAGCTTTCTTT.